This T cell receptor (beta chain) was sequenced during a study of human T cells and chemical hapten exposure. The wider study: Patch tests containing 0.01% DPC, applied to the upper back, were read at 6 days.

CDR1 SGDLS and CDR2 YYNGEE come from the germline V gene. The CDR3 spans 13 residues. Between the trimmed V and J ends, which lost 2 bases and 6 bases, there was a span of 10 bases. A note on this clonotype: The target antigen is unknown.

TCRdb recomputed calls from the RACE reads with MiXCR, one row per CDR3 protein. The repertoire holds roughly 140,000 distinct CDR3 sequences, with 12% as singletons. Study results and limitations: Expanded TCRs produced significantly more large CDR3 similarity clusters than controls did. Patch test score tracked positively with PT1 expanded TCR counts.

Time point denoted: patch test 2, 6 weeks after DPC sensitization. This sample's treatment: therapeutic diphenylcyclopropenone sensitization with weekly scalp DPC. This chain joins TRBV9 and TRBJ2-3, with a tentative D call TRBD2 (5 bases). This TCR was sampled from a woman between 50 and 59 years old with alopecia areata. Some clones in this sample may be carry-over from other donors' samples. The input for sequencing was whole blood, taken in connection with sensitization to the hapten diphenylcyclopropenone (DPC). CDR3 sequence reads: CASSVGVADTQYF. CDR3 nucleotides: TGTGCCAGCAGCGTGGGCGTAGCGGATACGCAGTATTTT.